The 26 T cell receptor beta chains listed next were all sequenced from one sample in a study of chemoradiotherapy in HPV16-positive cancers. Profiling relied on immunoSEQ multiplex PCR, and the TCRdb table lists in-frame clones only, not all of them. The sample consists of approximately 30,000 clones, approximately 90% of them appearing once. Here the sequenced sample was blood, taken from a patient who underwent chemoradiotherapy. The receptors were gathered from a human donor with HPV-associated anogenital cancer.

The rearrangement uses TRBV4-1 and TRBJ2-7; no clear D gene. Germline assignment: CDR1 MGHRA and CDR2 YSYEKL. V shed 3 bases and J shed 3 bases, with 9 bases lying between them. The CDR3 has 13 amino acids. The CDR3 sequence is CASSQGQHYEQYF. The CDR3 region has the DNA TGCGCCAGCAGCCAGGGCCAACACTACGAGCAGTACTTC.

The V call is TRBV5-6, the J call TRBJ1-5, with D perhaps matching TRBD1 (5 bases). The V gene's germline CDR1 is SGHDT and CDR2 YYEEEE. This CDR3 region has 16 residues. Trimming left V 0 bases short and J 4 bases short, with 14 bases between. The CDR3 coding sequence is TGTGCCAGCAGCTTGGAAGGGGCTCCCCGTAATCAGCCCCAGCATTTT. This codes for CASSLEGAPRNQPQHF.

This clone was counted a single time. The chain joins TRBV27 to TRBJ2-1; 9 nucleotides match TRBD2. The CDR3 is made up of 16 amino acids. Germline V gives CDR1 MNHEY, CDR2 SMNVEV (reference sequence). After removal of 2 bases from V and 2 bases from J, the junction contained 4 bases not matched to a gene. CDR3 sequence reads: CASSLAGGVPYNEQFF. In DNA form, the CDR3 reads TGTGCCAGCAGTTTAGCGGGAGGGGTCCCCTACAATGAGCAGTTCTTC.

The V gene is TRBV5-5, the J gene TRBJ1-4; D is uncertain. Germline-derived CDR1 and CDR2 are SGHKS and YYEKEE (reference sequence). This CDR3 is built from 15 residues. V dropped 0 bases and J dropped 2 bases, with 8 bases sitting between them. CDR3 in DNA: TGTGCCAGCAGCTTGGAGGGAGGGACTAATGAAAAACTGTTTTTT. Protein sequence: CASSLEGGTNEKLFF.

This clone appeared a single time. The V gene is TRBV7-9, the J gene TRBJ2-2, with 9 bases fitting TRBD2. The germline gives CDR1 SEHNR, CDR2 FQNEAQ (reference sequence). CDR3 length: 18 residues. J gave up 3 bases and V 4 bases, and 12 bases lay outside the gene matches. The CDR3 protein is CASSSTRSGGSYTGELFF. The CDR3 coding sequence is TGTGCCAGCAGCTCTACCAGAAGCGGGGGGTCCTACACCGGGGAGCTGTTTTTT.

J is TRBJ2-3 and V is TRBV7-8, with a possible D match to TRBD2 (5 bases). This CDR3 contains 14 residues. Trimming shortened V by 4 bases and J by 2 bases, and 10 bases separated the two germline ends. In germline, CDR1 is SGHVS, CDR2 FQNEAQ. The CDR3 nucleotides are TGTGCCAGCAGCTCTTTTAGCGACACAGATACGCAGTATTTT. This encodes CASSSFSDTDTQYF. Variable domain in full (rest from reference TRBV7-8 and TRBJ2-3): GAGVSQSPRYKVAKRGQDVALRCDPISGHVSLFWYQQALGQGPEFLTYFQNEAQLDKSGLPSDRFFAERPEGSVSTLKIQRTQQEDSAVYLCASSSFSDTDTQYFGPGTRLTVL.

The chain employs TRBV6-4 and TRBJ2-5; D could derive from TRBD1 or TRBD2 (6 bases each). Germline V lookup: CDR1 MRHNA, CDR2 SNTAGT. Trimming cost V 5 bases and J 4 bases, with 17 bases left between them. The CDR3 runs to 15 residues. The CDR3 sequence: CASSRTGTLGETQYF. The CDR3 region has the DNA TGTGCCAGCAGTCGCACAGGGACTCTGGGAGAGACCCAGTACTTC.

The CDR3 DNA reads as TGTGCCAGCAGCGGAATGACAGGGATGAACACTGAAGCTTTCTTT. Encoded protein: CASSGMTGMNTEAFF. This chain connects TRBV5-6 to TRBJ1-1, with TRBD1 matching over 7 bases. Germline lookup yields CDR1 SGHDT and CDR2 YYEEEE. V lost 4 bases, J lost 0 bases, and 6 bases stayed unmatched. This CDR3 has 15 residues.

V is TRBV7-9 and J is TRBJ1-2; 8 bases map to TRBD1. CDR1 and CDR2 (germline): SEHNR, FQNEAQ (reference sequence). The CDR3 runs to 14 residues. The junction had 7 bases not matched to a gene; V was cut back by 5 bases and J by 5 bases. CDR3 coding DNA: TGTGCCAGCAGCCCCGCAGGGGGCGCATATGGCTACACCTTC. Its translation is CASSPAGGAYGYTF.

The chain recombines TRBV5-6 with TRBJ2-7, with unresolved D. Germline CDR1 SGHDT, CDR2 YYEEEE. The CDR3 length is 15 residues. The V and J ends lost 3 bases and 2 bases respectively, with 15 bases between them. CDR3 amino acids: CASSYSLAWTYEQYF. The CDR3 coding sequence is TGTGCCAGCAGCTATTCCCTCGCGTGGACCTACGAGCAGTACTTC. The full variable domain, its missing parts supplied by reference TRBV5-6 and TRBJ2-7, is DAGVTQSPTHLIKTRGQQVTLRCSPKSGHDTVSWYQQALGQGPQFIFQYYEEEERQRGNFPDRFSGHQFPNYSSELNVNALLLGDSALYLCASSYSLAWTYEQYFGPGTRLTVT.

This clone was detected only once. The rearrangement uses TRBV5-1 and TRBJ2-2; D unclear. CDR1 is SGHRS, CDR2 YFSETQ, per germline. The CDR3 is 15 amino acids. Trimming stripped 0 bases from V and 5 bases from J, with 11 bases between. The CDR3 nucleotides read TGCGCCAGCAGCTTGGATCGGTTAGTTACCGGGGAGCTGTTTTTT. Translating gives CASSLDRLVTGELFF.

The chain employs TRBV29-1 and TRBJ2-5; 13 bases are shared with TRBD2. This CDR3 has 14 amino acids. Germline CDR1 and CDR2: SQVTM and ANQGSEA. The junction had 3 bases not matched to a gene; V was cut back by 4 bases and J by 4 bases. The DNA of the CDR3 is TGCAGCGTTGGCACTAGCGGGAGGGGAGAGACCCAGTACTTC. Protein product: CSVGTSGRGETQYF.

The chain combines TRBV7-9 with TRBJ2-3; 14 bases are shared with TRBD2. The germline V gene encodes CDR1 SEHNR and CDR2 FQNEAQ (reference sequence). V was clipped by 6 bases and J by 0 bases; unmatched bases: 8. This CDR3 has 18 residues. CDR3 bases: TGTGCCAGCAGGAGAGGACTAGCGGGAGGACTGAGCACAGATACGCAGTATTTT. It is translated as CASRRGLAGGLSTDTQYF.

The rearrangement links TRBV7-2 to TRBJ2-2; 9 bases match TRBD1. Germline loops: CDR1 SGHTA, CDR2 FQGNSA. The CDR3 covers 17 residues. The J segment lost 2 bases and the V segment lost 4 bases, leaving 8 bases of the junction unmatched. The CDR3 region is CASSWDRDRANTGELFF. The CDR3, as DNA: TGTGCCAGCAGCTGGGACCGGGACAGGGCTAACACCGGGGAGCTGTTTTTT.

The CDR3 reads CATSRDPGQGMSSGNTIYF. CDR3 bases: TGTGCCACCAGCAGAGATCCCGGACAGGGGATGAGCTCTGGAAACACCATATATTTT. The chain combines TRBV15 with TRBJ1-3; 9 positions agree with TRBD1. CDR1 is LNHNV and CDR2 is YYDKDF in the germline V gene (reference sequence). V lost 0 bases to trimming and J lost 0 bases; unmatched junction nucleotides: 9. The CDR3 is 19 residues long.

This clone was recorded only once. The V and J genes are TRBV5-5 and TRBJ1-5; 11 positions match TRBD1. This CDR3 comprises 16 residues. V trimming: 3 bases; J trimming: 6 bases; junction bases outside the gene matches: 8. CDR1 and CDR2 from the germline V gene are SGHKS and YYEKEE (reference sequence). The CDR3 is CASSSGGGTGGQPQHF. CDR3 DNA sequence: TGTGCCAGCAGCTCCGGGGGCGGGACAGGGGGTCAGCCCCAGCATTTT.

This clone came up a few times. The chain couples TRBV5-1 to TRBJ2-5; no clear D gene. Per the germline V gene, CDR1 is SGHRS and CDR2 is YFSETQ. V lost 0 bases and J 2 bases, leaving 8 bases between the germline ends. This CDR3 is 14 amino acids long. CDR3 DNA: TGCGCCAGCAGCTTGGGGCAGAGTCAAGAGACCCAGTACTTC. It translates to CASSLGQSQETQYF.

The rearrangement uses TRBV27 and TRBJ1-1; D possibly corresponds to TRBD1 (5 bases). The CDR3 has 14 amino acids. The ends were cut back, 4 bases at V and 5 bases at J, with 14 bases in the middle. The V gene's germline CDR1 is MNHEY and CDR2 SMNVEV (reference sequence). CDR3 sequence reads: CASSSPGKGTEAFF. The CDR3 region has the DNA TGTGCCAGCAGTTCCCCGGGAAAGGGGACTGAAGCTTTCTTT.

The V gene is TRBV7-9, the J gene TRBJ1-2, with TRBD1 identical over 7 bases. Germline V gene sequence: CDR1 SEHNR, CDR2 FQNEAQ (reference sequence). V lost 7 bases to trimming and J lost 2 bases; unmatched junction nucleotides: 10. The CDR3 is made up of 15 amino acids. The CDR3 is CASTNVATGNYGYTF. In DNA form, the CDR3 reads TGTGCCAGCACTAACGTGGCGACAGGGAACTATGGCTACACCTTC.

This clone has a handful of counts. The V gene is TRBV6-1, the J gene TRBJ1-2, with D perhaps matching TRBD1 (6 bases). Germline assignment: CDR1 MNHNS and CDR2 SASEGT. Between the trimmed V and J ends, which lost 3 bases and 4 bases, there was a span of 15 bases. The CDR3 totals 15 residues. CDR3 region: CASSDTPQGLYGYTF. DNA for the CDR3: TGTGCCAGCAGTGACACACCCCAGGGGCTCTATGGCTACACCTTC.

The gene calls are TRBV30 and TRBJ2-5; D ambiguous. Between the trimmed V and J ends, which lost 8 bases and 7 bases, there was a span of 17 bases. The CDR3 runs to 12 residues. CDR1 is GTSNPN, CDR2 SVGIG, per germline (reference sequence). The CDR3 region is CAQRRVHGTQYF. In DNA form, the CDR3 reads TGTGCCCAACGTAGGGTGCACGGGACCCAGTACTTC.

V usage is TRBV27 and J usage is TRBJ2-1; D gene unclear. Looked up from germline, CDR1 is MNHEY and CDR2 is SMNVEV (reference sequence). The CDR3 contains 17 residues. V dropped 0 bases and J dropped 2 bases, with 14 bases sitting between them. In nucleotides, the CDR3 is TGTGCCAGCAGTTTATCGATCGGCGGAACCCCCTACAATGAGCAGTTCTTC. Its translation: CASSLSIGGTPYNEQFF.

This sequence joins TRBV7-2 and TRBJ1-2, with D uncertain. The CDR3 is made up of 14 amino acids. Trimming cost V 2 bases and J 3 bases, with 10 bases left between them. CDR1 is SGHTA and CDR2 is FQGNSA in the germline V gene. The CDR3 DNA sequence: TGTGCCAGCAGCTTATCCAGATCGTACTATGGCTACACCTTC. It specifies CASSLSRSYYGYTF. The full variable domain, its missing parts supplied by reference TRBV7-2 and TRBJ1-2, is GAGVSQSPSNKVTEKGKDVELRCDPISGHTALYWYRQSLGQGLEFLIYFQGNSAPDKSGLPSDRFSAERTGGSVSTLTIQRTQQEDSAVYLCASSLSRSYYGYTFGSGTRLTVV.

This chain connects TRBV4-2 to TRBJ2-7, with D possibly being TRBD1 (5 bases). V was pared by 0 bases and J by 9 bases, with 15 bases between. Germline loops: CDR1 LGHNA, CDR2 YNFKEQ. The CDR3 covers 14 residues. The CDR3 coding sequence is TGTGCCAGCAGCCAAGACCTGCAGGGTAGTGTGCAGTACTTC. It encodes CASSQDLQGSVQYF.

The V and J genes are TRBV7-9 and TRBJ1-1; 7 nucleotides agree with TRBD1. CDR1 is SEHNR and CDR2 is FQNEAQ in the germline V gene (reference sequence). J gave up 1 base and V 5 bases, and 4 bases lay outside the gene matches. The CDR3 sequence is 14 residues long. In DNA form, the CDR3 reads TGTGCCAGCAGCCTAAGGGACAGGAACACTGAAGCTTTCTTT. Translation: CASSLRDRNTEAFF.

The V call is TRBV30, the J call TRBJ2-2, with TRBD1 as a possible D gene (6 bases). The CDR3 is 14 amino acids. Germline V gives CDR1 GTSNPN, CDR2 SVGIG (reference sequence). Trimming removed 0 bases from V and 6 bases from J, with 11 bases in between. This chain's CDR3 is CAWSVLNRAGELFF. The DNA of the CDR3 is TGTGCCTGGAGTGTACTTAACAGGGCCGGGGAGCTGTTTTTT.